A single sample is the source of the 17 T cell receptor beta chains below, sequenced in a study of beta chain features in type 1 diabetes. Study findings and constraints: People with Type 1 diabetes carried modestly yet significantly shorter TCRB CDR3s in all four CD4+ subsets.

Reverse transcription of all isolated RNA meant that expressed TCRB transcripts were sequenced. Using immunoSEQ multiplex PCR, the repertoire was profiled, and TCRdb retains in-frame clones only, with some absent. The sample lists approximately 240,000 clones, approximately 16% occurring once. The antigens for these receptors are not known. The sequenced sample was naive CD4+ T cells from blood. The origin of the receptors is a young man with type 1 diabetes.

This clone was seen more than once but under ten times. V usage is TRBV9 and J usage is TRBJ2-5; weak D call: TRBD1 (5 bases). The CDR3 length is 13 residues. Germline CDR1 and CDR2: SGDLS and YYNGEE. Trimming stripped 1 base from V and 5 bases from J, with 9 bases between. The CDR3: CASSVTQGETQYF. The CDR3 region has the DNA TGTGCCAGCAGCGTAACCCAGGGTGAGACCCAGTACTTC.

The V and J genes are TRBV7-2 and TRBJ2-1; no clear D. Germline V gene sequence: CDR1 SGHTA, CDR2 FQGNSA. V was shortened by 5 bases and J by 8 bases, with 10 bases between the two germline ends. This CDR3 has 12 residues. The CDR3 reads CASSPRLDEQFF. Written as DNA, the CDR3 is TGTGCCAGCAGCCCACGCCTGGATGAGCAGTTCTTC.

This clone has only a few counts. The chain carries TRBV25-1 and TRBJ2-5; no definite D call. The CDR3 has 13 amino acids. Germline V gene data show CDR1 as MGHDK and CDR2 as SYGVNS. V was clipped by 3 bases and J by 2 bases, with 7 bases between them. The CDR3 region is CASSEWQQETQYF. CDR3 nucleotides: TGTGCCAGCAGTGAGTGGCAGCAAGAGACCCAGTACTTC.

This rearrangement joins TRBV18 to TRBJ2-7; 12 nucleotides match TRBD1. The CDR3 is 14 amino acids. V lost 6 bases, J lost 6 bases, and 6 bases stayed unmatched. The germline CDR1 and CDR2 sequences are KGHSH and LQKENI. The CDR3 spells CASSPGQGAGEQYF. The CDR3 DNA is TGTGCCAGCTCCCCGGGACAGGGGGCAGGCGAGCAGTACTTC.

The CDR3 sequence is CASSSQPRTYEQYF. Written as DNA, the CDR3 is TGCGCCAGCAGCTCCCAGCCCCGGACCTACGAGCAGTACTTC. The chain couples TRBV5-1 to TRBJ2-7, with D uncertain. CDR1 SGHRS and CDR2 YFSETQ come from the germline V gene. Trimming took 3 bases from V and 2 from J, leaving 12 bases between them. This CDR3 has 14 residues.

This clone was detected a few times. CDR3 DNA: TGCCCACGGGGGGCTGAAGCTTTCTTT. It encodes CPRGAEAFF. The chain links TRBV20-1 to TRBJ1-1; D perhaps matches TRBD1 (5 bases). The CDR3 covers 9 residues. Per germline, CDR1 DFQATT and CDR2 SNEGSKA (reference sequence).

In its sample, this clone was seen a few times. This sample also contains other DNA sequences that code for the same CDR3. The chain carries TRBV9 and TRBJ1-1; D not resolved. This CDR3 is 12 amino acids long. Trimming shortened V by 0 bases and J by 5 bases, and 5 bases separated the two germline ends. Germline lookup yields CDR1 SGDLS and CDR2 YYNGEE. The DNA of the CDR3 is TGTGCCAGCAGCGTAGTTGGGACTGAAGCTTTCTTT. Its protein product is CASSVVGTEAFF.

The rearrangement uses TRBV25-1 and TRBJ2-6, with 7 positions matching TRBD1. V lost 6 bases to trimming and J lost 0 bases; unmatched junction nucleotides: 11. Germline CDR1 MGHDK, CDR2 SYGVNS. The CDR3 totals 18 residues. Here the CDR3 reads CASRGQGQSVSGANVLTF. The CDR3 DNA follows: TGTGCCAGCAGGGGTCAGGGACAGAGCGTCTCTGGGGCCAACGTCCTGACTTTC. Variable domain in full (rest from reference TRBV25-1 and TRBJ2-6): EADIYQTPRYLVIGTGKKITLECSQTMGHDKMYWYQQDPGMELHLIHYSYGVNSTEKGDLSSESTVSRIRTEHFPLTLESARPSHTSQYLCASRGQGQSVSGANVLTFGAGSRLTVL.

The table lists this clone with a few counts. The chain joins TRBV4-2 to TRBJ2-1; the match to TRBD2 covers 10 bases. Trimming removed 6 bases from V and 8 bases from J; junction bases left unmatched: 7. Germline CDR1 is LGHNA and CDR2 is YNFKEQ. This CDR3 contains 14 residues. Written as DNA, the CDR3 is TGTGCCAGCAGAGCTAGCGGGAGAGGGGATGAGCAGTTCTTC. Protein product: CASRASGRGDEQFF.

The gene calls are TRBV6-5 and TRBJ2-2; no reliable D call. The CDR3 totals 11 residues. Germline CDR1 MNHEY, CDR2 SVGAGI. V gave up 8 bases and J gave up 4 bases, with 5 bases separating them. This CDR3 is CASRSTGELFF. CDR3 nucleotide sequence: TGTGCCAGCCGGAGCACCGGGGAGCTGTTTTTT.

This clone showed up just a few times. The chain employs TRBV9 and TRBJ2-1, with TRBD1 as a possible D gene (6 bases). From germline, CDR1 is SGDLS and CDR2 YYNGEE. V was cut by 6 bases and J by 5 bases, with 18 bases left in between. The CDR3 contains 15 residues. The CDR3 coding sequence is TGTGCCAGCACCGTGGGGGCAGGAGGCCACAATGAGCAGTTCTTC. Protein: CASTVGAGGHNEQFF.

V gene TRBV7-2 combines with J gene TRBJ1-2, with D maybe TRBD1 (5 bases). Germline V gene lookup returns CDR1 SGHTA and CDR2 FQGNSA. This CDR3 contains 14 residues. Trimming removed 5 bases at V and 4 bases at J, with 14 bases between. The DNA for the CDR3 is TGTGCCAGCAGCCAGACGGCCCAGGGCTATGGCTACACCTTC. The encoded protein is CASSQTAQGYGYTF.

A few counts support this clone. The genes are TRBV25-1 and TRBJ2-3, with D maybe TRBD2 (5 bases). CDR3 length: 12 residues. V lost 1 base and J 6 bases, leaving 5 bases between the germline ends. CDR1 is MGHDK and CDR2 is SYGVNS in the germline V gene. The CDR3 DNA is TGTGCCAGCAGTGAATGGGAGGATACGCAGTATTTT. Residues: CASSEWEDTQYF.

This clone has a handful of counts. The chain uses TRBV4-1 and TRBJ2-6; 7 bases fit TRBD2. Losses at the gene ends were 1 base for V and 4 bases for J; bases not matched to a gene: 4. CDR3 size: 16 residues. Germline CDR1 is MGHRA and CDR2 is YSYEKL. The CDR3 loop reads CASSQGEGSGANVLTF. The CDR3 DNA sequence: TGCGCCAGCAGCCAAGGGGAGGGTTCAGGGGCCAACGTCCTGACTTTC.

The V and J genes are TRBV6-5 and TRBJ1-1; D perhaps matches TRBD1 (6 bases). The germline gives CDR1 MNHEY, CDR2 SVGAGI. V was trimmed by 7 bases and J by 1 base, leaving 10 bases between them. The CDR3 extends over 13 amino acids. CDR3 nucleotide sequence: TGTGCCAGCACTTCAGGGGAGAACACTGAAGCTTTCTTT. It yields the protein CASTSGENTEAFF.

There are a few counts of this clone. J is TRBJ2-5 and V is TRBV29-1, with unresolved D. The ends were cut back, 7 bases at V and 1 base at J, with 7 bases in the middle. CDR1 and CDR2 from the germline V gene are SQVTM and ANQGSEA. CDR3 length: 11 amino acids. The CDR3 sequence is CSAGLQETQYF. The CDR3 coding sequence is TGCAGCGCTGGTCTCCAAGAGACCCAGTACTTC.

In the case of this clone: The same CDR3 is also encoded by other DNA sequences in this sample. The J gene is TRBJ2-5, the V gene TRBV5-1; 10 nucleotides align to TRBD1. Germline CDR1 and CDR2: SGHRS and YFSETQ. The CDR3 extends over 14 amino acids. After removal of 2 bases from V and 3 bases from J, the junction contained 1 base not matched to a gene. The CDR3 DNA sequence: TGCGCCAGCAGCTTTGGGACAGGGGAAGAGACCCAGTACTTC. This translates into CASSFGTGEETQYF.